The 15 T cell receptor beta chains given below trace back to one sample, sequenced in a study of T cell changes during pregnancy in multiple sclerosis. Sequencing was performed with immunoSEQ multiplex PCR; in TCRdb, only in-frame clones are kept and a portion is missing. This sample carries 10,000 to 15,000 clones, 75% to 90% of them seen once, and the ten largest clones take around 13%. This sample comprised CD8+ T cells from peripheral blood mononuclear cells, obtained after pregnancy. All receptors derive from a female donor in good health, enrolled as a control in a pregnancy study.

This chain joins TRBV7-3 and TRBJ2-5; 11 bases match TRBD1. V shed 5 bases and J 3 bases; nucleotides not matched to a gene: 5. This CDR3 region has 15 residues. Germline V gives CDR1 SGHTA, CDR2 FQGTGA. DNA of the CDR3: TGTGCCAGCAGCCGGACAGGGGGCGATAAAGAGACCCAGTACTTC. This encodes CASSRTGGDKETQYF.

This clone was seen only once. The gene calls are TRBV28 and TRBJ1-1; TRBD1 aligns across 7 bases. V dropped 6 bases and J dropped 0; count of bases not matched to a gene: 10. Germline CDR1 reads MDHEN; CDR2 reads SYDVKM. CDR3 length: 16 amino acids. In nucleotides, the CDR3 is TGTGCCAGCAGCAGGGGGGAAACGCGGTTGAACACTGAAGCTTTCTTT. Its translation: CASSRGETRLNTEAFF.

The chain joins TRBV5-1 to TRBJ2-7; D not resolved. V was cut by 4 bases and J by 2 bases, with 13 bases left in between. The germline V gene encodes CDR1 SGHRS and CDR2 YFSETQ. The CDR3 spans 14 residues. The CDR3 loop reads CASSHPGDTYEQYF. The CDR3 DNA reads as TGCGCCAGCAGCCACCCAGGTGATACCTACGAGCAGTACTTC.

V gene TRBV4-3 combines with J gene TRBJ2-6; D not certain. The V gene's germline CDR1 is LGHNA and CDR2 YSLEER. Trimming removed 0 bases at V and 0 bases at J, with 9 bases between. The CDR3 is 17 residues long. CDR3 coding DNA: TGCGCCAGCAGCCAAGATGGCGGTTTCTCTGGGGCCAACGTCCTGACTTTC. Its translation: CASSQDGGFSGANVLTF.

The CDR3 loop is CATQGQAESYEQYF. The CDR3 bases are TGTGCCACCCAAGGACAGGCCGAGTCCTACGAGCAGTACTTC. This sequence joins TRBV10-3 and TRBJ2-7, with TRBD1 matching over 7 bases. Germline CDR1 is ENHRY and CDR2 is SYGVKD. The CDR3 extends over 14 amino acids. V shed 10 bases and J 1 base; nucleotides not matched to a gene: 10.

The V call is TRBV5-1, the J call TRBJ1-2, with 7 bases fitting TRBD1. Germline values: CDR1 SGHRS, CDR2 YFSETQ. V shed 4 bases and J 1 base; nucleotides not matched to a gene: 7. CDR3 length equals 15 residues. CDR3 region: CASSPTGTDNYGYTF. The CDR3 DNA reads TGCGCCAGCAGCCCAACCGGGACAGATAACTATGGCTACACCTTC. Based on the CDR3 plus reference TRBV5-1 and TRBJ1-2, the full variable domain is KAGVTQTPRYLIKTRGQQVTLSCSPISGHRSVSWYQQTPGQGLQFLFEYFSETQRNKGNFPGRFSGRQFSNSRSEMNVSTLELGDSALYLCASSPTGTDNYGYTFGSGTRLTVV.

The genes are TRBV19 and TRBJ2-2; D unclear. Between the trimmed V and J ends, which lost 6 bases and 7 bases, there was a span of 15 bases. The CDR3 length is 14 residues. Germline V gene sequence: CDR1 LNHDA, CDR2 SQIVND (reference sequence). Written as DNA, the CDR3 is TGTGCCAGTAGCTCAGGAATCTATGGCGGGGAGCTGTTTTTT. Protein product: CASSSGIYGGELFF.

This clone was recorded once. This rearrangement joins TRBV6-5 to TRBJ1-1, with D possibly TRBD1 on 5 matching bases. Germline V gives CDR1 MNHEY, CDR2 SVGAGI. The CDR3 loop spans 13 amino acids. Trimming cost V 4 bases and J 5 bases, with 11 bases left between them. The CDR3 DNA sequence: TGTGCCAGCAGTTCGACGGGGGGGACTGAAGCTTTCTTT. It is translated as CASSSTGGTEAFF.

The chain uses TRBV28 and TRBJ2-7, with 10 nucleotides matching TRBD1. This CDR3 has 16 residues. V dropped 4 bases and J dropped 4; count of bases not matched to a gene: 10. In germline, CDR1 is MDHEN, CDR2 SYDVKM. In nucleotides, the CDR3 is TGTGCCAGCAGTTACCAGTGGGACAGGGGTTTGTACGAGCAGTACTTC. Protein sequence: CASSYQWDRGLYEQYF.

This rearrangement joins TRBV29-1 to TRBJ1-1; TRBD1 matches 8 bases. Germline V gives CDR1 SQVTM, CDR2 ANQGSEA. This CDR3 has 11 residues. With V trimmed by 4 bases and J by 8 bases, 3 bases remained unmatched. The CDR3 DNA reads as TGCAGCGTTGCAGGGGGCGCGGAAGCTTTCTTT. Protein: CSVAGGAEAFF.

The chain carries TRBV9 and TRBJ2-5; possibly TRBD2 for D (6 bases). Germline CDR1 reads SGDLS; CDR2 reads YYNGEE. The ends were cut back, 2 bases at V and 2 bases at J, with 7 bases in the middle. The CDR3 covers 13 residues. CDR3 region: CASSVGGQETQYF. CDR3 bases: TGTGCCAGCAGCGTTGGGGGGCAAGAGACCCAGTACTTC.

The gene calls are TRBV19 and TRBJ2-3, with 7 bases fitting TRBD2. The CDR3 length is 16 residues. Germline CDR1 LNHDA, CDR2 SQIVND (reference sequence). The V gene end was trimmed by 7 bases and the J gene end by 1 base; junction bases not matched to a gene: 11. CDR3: CASTHIASGGTDTQYF. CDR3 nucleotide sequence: TGTGCCAGTACCCATATCGCTAGCGGAGGCACAGATACGCAGTATTTT. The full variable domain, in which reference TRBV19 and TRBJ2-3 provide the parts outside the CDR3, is DGGITQSPKYLFRKEGQNVTLSCEQNLNHDAMYWYRQDPGQGLRLIYYSQIVNDFQKGDIAEGYSVSREKKESFPLTVTSAQKNPTAFYLCASTHIASGGTDTQYFGPGTRLTVL.

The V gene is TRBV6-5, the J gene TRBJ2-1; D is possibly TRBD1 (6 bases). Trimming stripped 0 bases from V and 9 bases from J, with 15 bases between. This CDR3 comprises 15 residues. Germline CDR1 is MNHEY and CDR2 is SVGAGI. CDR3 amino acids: CASSYSTYPGAEQFF. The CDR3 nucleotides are TGTGCCAGCAGTTACTCCACTTATCCAGGGGCTGAGCAGTTCTTC.

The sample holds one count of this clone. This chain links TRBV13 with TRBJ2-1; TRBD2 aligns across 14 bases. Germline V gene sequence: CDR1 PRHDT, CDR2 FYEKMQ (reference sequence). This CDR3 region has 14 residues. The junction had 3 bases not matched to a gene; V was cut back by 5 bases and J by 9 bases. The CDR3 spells CASSLTSGGAEQFF. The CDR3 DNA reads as TGTGCCAGCAGCCTGACTAGCGGGGGGGCTGAGCAGTTCTTC.

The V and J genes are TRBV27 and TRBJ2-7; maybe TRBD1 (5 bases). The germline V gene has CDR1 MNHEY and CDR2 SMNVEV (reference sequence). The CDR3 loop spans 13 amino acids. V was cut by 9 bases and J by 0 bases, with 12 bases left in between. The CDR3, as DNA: TGTGCCAGTGCTCAGGGAAGCTCCTACGAGCAGTACTTC. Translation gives CASAQGSSYEQYF.